The rows below give T cell receptor beta chains drawn from one sample of a study of monozygotic twins with cystic fibrosis. Generated by immunoSEQ multiplex PCR, the TCRdb table keeps only in-frame clones and is missing some. Of 9,500 to 12,000 clones listed, over 99% are singletons. Sequenced input: blood. The source of these receptors is a man between 18 and 35 years old with cystic fibrosis. The CDR3 runs from the conserved cysteine through the conserved F or W. The D gene is left open where the match is weak. Size tells how often a clone was seen (once, few, many) or the class of an expanded clone, and some rows leave it out.

CDR3	DNA	size	V	J	D
CASGWADTGELFF	TGTGCCAGTGGTTGGGCGGACACCGGGGAGCTGTTTTTT	.	TRBV19	TRBJ2-2	.
CASSGRRTYTEAFF	TGTGCCAGCAGTGGGCGCCGAACCTACACTGAAGCTTTCTTT	.	TRBV2	TRBJ1-1	.
CASRGIREAFF	TGTGCCAGCAGAGGAATAAGAGAAGCTTTCTTT	.	TRBV7-2	TRBJ1-1	.
CASRRDQAFF	TGTGCCAGCAGGAGAGATCAAGCTTTCTTT	.	TRBV25-1	TRBJ1-1	.
CASSLSGENTEAFF	TGTGCCAGCTCCCTATCGGGGGAGAACACTGAAGCTTTCTTT	.	TRBV18	TRBJ1-1	.
CASSPGLVPEQYF	TGCGCCAGCAGCCCGGGACTAGTCCCCGAGCAGTACTTC	.	TRBV5-1	TRBJ2-7	TRBD2
CASISGSNQPQHF	TGTGCCAGTATTTCCGGGAGCAATCAGCCCCAGCATTTT	.	TRBV19	TRBJ1-5	.
CASRWGQGSYNSPLHF	TGTGCCAGCAGATGGGGACAGGGGTCCTATAATTCACCCCTCCACTTT	.	TRBV27	TRBJ1-6	TRBD1
CASSPAGGPTDTQYF	TGTGCCAGCTCCCCAGCGGGGGGGCCGACAGATACGCAGTATTTT	.	TRBV18	TRBJ2-3	TRBD2
CASSLPGVKNTEAFF	TGTGCCAGCAGCCTCCCCGGGGTCAAGAACACTGAAGCTTTCTTT	few	TRBV5-4	TRBJ1-1	.
CASSQVGSGGYGYTF	TGTGCCAGCAGCCAAGTAGGGTCTGGAGGGTATGGCTACACCTTC	.	TRBV5-4	TRBJ1-2	.
CASSSLGQGPYNEQFF	TGTGCCAGCAGTTCCCTTGGACAGGGACCCTACAATGAGCAGTTCTTC	.	TRBV6-5	TRBJ2-1	TRBD1
CASSDARPMNTEAFF	TGTGCCAGCAGCGACGCACGGCCCATGAACACTGAAGCTTTCTTT	.	TRBV6-5	TRBJ1-1	.
CASSPSSYNSPLHF	TGTGCCAGTAGTCCCTCCTCCTATAATTCACCCCTCCACTTT	.	TRBV19	TRBJ1-6	.
CASSVAGNQPQHF	TGTGCCAGCAGCGTAGCAGGAAATCAGCCCCAGCATTTT	.	TRBV9	TRBJ1-5	.
CASSLLAEKREQFF	TGCGCCAGCAGCTTGCTAGCGGAAAAACGGGAGCAGTTCTTC	once	TRBV5-1	TRBJ2-1	TRBD2
CASSIAGQVKEQFF	TGTGCCAGTAGTATAGCGGGACAGGTTAAGGAGCAGTTCTTC	.	TRBV19	TRBJ2-1	TRBD1
CASGERGEKLFF	TGTGCCAGCGGCGAAAGGGGTGAAAAACTGTTTTTT	.	TRBV6-1	TRBJ1-4	.
CASSFAPVGGYEQYF	TGCGCCAGCAGCTTTGCACCCGTCGGGGGGTACGAGCAGTACTTC	.	TRBV5-1	TRBJ2-7	TRBD2
CASSTGTGRETQYF	TGTGCCAGCAGCACCGGGACAGGGCGAGAGACCCAGTACTTC	.	TRBV5-5	TRBJ2-5	TRBD1
CASSLGAGRRNSPLHF	TGTGCCAGCAGCTTAGGGGCAGGGAGGCGCAATTCACCCCTCCACTTT	.	TRBV7-2	TRBJ1-6	.
CASSLAGLRLGTGELFF	TGTGCCAGCAGCTTGGCGGGACTAAGGTTGGGCACCGGGGAGCTGTTTTTT	.	TRBV5-4	TRBJ2-2	TRBD2
CASRSGTSGIGELFF	TGTGCCAGCAGATCCGGGACTAGCGGGATCGGGGAGCTGTTTTTT	once	TRBV6-6	TRBJ2-2	TRBD2
CASSPTSGANNEQFF	TGCGCCAGCAGCCCGACTAGCGGGGCCAATAATGAGCAGTTCTTC	.	TRBV5-1	TRBJ2-1	TRBD2
CASSQATVGDTQYF	TGTGCCAGCAGTCAAGCGACAGTAGGGGATACGCAGTATTTT	.	TRBV6-5	TRBJ2-3	.
CASSFEPGGAKNEQFF	TGTGCCAGCAGCTTCGAGCCCGGGGGGGCAAAAAATGAGCAGTTCTTC	.	TRBV9	TRBJ2-1	TRBD2
CASSSPRVAEAFF	TGTGCCAGCAGCTCCCCCAGGGTCGCTGAAGCTTTCTTT	.	TRBV7-2	TRBJ1-1	.
CASSLAEQLANGGELFF	TGCGCCAGCAGCTTGGCCGAACAACTAGCGAACGGCGGGGAGCTGTTTTTT	.	TRBV5-1	TRBJ2-2	TRBD2
CSVAPTGTGTVDTQYF	TGCAGCGTGGCGCCCACCGGGACAGGGACTGTAGATACGCAGTATTTT	.	TRBV29-1	TRBJ2-3	TRBD1
CASSYSTLAGRETQYF	TGTGCCAGCAGTTACTCGACTCTAGCGGGTCGAGAGACCCAGTACTTC	.	TRBV6-5	TRBJ2-5	TRBD2
CSVVQVMVETQYF	TGCAGCGTTGTGCAGGTGATGGTGGAGACCCAGTACTTC	.	TRBV29-1	TRBJ2-5	.
CASSAHPQGASPLHF	TGTGCCAGCAGCGCCCACCCACAGGGAGCTTCACCCCTCCACTTT	.	TRBV9	TRBJ1-6	.
CASNQGQHNSPLHF	TGTGCCAGTAACCAAGGACAGCATAATTCACCCCTCCACTTT	.	TRBV19	TRBJ1-6	.
CASSPEGTGPGELFF	TGTGCCAGCAGCCCCGAGGGGACCGGGCCCGGGGAGCTGTTTTTT	.	TRBV5-4	TRBJ2-2	.
CASSFGQGARTDTQYF	TGCGCCAGCAGCTTTGGACAGGGGGCTCGCACAGATACGCAGTATTTT	.	TRBV5-1	TRBJ2-3	TRBD1
CASSFGTSGRDYEQYF	TGTGCCAGCAGCTTCGGGACTAGCGGGAGGGACTACGAGCAGTACTTC	once	TRBV7-2	TRBJ2-7	TRBD2
CASSLGQGLRTEAFF	TGTGCCAGCAGCTTGGGCCAGGGACTTCGGACTGAAGCTTTCTTT	once	TRBV7-4	TRBJ1-1	.